This T cell receptor beta chain emerged from a study of cytomegalovirus exposure and HLA in healthy donors. The germline V and J ends were trimmed by 0 bases and 6 bases, with 14 bases remaining between them. CDR3 length equals 15 residues. Germline assignment: CDR1 MNHEY and CDR2 SVGAGI. Primers: 60 Vbeta forward and 13 Jbeta reverse. Sequencing was performed with immunoSEQ multiplex PCR; in TCRdb, only in-frame clones are kept and a portion is missing. The sample holds around 200,000 clones, more than 70% seen once. The gene calls are TRBV6-5 and TRBJ2-5; D may be TRBD1 (6 bases). This receptor was obtained from a man aged 30 to 45 in good health and CMV-seropositive. The specimen sequenced was PBMCs. The CDR3 loop reads CASSYSNRETKTQYF. The CDR3 DNA follows: TGTGCCAGCAGTTACTCTAACAGGGAAACGAAGACCCAGTACTTC.